This T cell receptor (beta chain) was sequenced during a study of beta chain features in type 1 diabetes. Study-level points and caveats: For Type 1 diabetes patients, all four CD4+ subsets carried TCRB CDR3s that were moderately but significantly shorter.

Trimming stripped 4 bases from V and 1 base from J, with 11 bases between. CDR3 length equals 14 residues. CDR1 SQVTM and CDR2 ANQGSEA come from the germline V gene. Only a few counts were recorded for this clone. Its antigen is not known. The isolated RNA, all of it, was reverse transcribed, so expressed TCRB transcripts were what got sequenced. Here immunoSEQ multiplex PCR was the method, and the copy in TCRdb shows in-frame clones only, minus some. This sample carries approximately 600,000 clones, roughly 12% of them seen once, and the ten largest clones take around 0.12%. This TCR came from a man aged 25-45 years with type 1 diabetes. V is TRBV29-1 and J is TRBJ2-4; D unclear. The sequencing input was naive CD4+ T cells from blood. As DNA, the CDR3 is TGCAGCGTTGTGGAACTTTTGGCCAAAAACATTCAGTACTTC. As protein: CSVVELLAKNIQYF.